Listed below are T cell receptor beta chains from one sample, sequenced in a study of cytomegalovirus exposure and HLA in healthy donors. The assay was immunoSEQ multiplex PCR, and TCRdb's table has in-frame clones only and misses some. The repertoire holds about 90,000 clones, with about three quarters as singletons. Sequenced sample: PBMCs. The receptors originated from a woman aged 40-49 years in good health and CMV-seropositive. CDR3s include the opening cysteine and the closing phenylalanine or tryptophan. Each record gives: CDR3 protein, CDR3 DNA, D gene, J gene, clone size, V gene. The D gene is left open where the match is weak. Some rows have no size entry. The others give once, few or many, or a class for an expanded clone.

CDR3aa: CAWALNTGYNEQFF
CDR3nt: TGTGCCTGGGCTCTCAACACGGGGTACAATGAGCAGTTCTTC
d_gene: -
j_gene: TRBJ2-1
abundance: -
v_gene: TRBV30

CDR3aa: CASSQETGKGFSGNTIYF
CDR3nt: TGCGCCAGCAGCCAAGAGACAGGGAAGGGGTTCTCTGGAAACACCATATATTTT
d_gene: TRBD1
j_gene: TRBJ1-3
abundance: -
v_gene: TRBV4-1

CDR3aa: CASRAESSYNEQFF
CDR3nt: TGTGCCAGTCGAGCGGAGAGCTCCTACAATGAGCAGTTCTTC
d_gene: -
j_gene: TRBJ2-1
abundance: once
v_gene: TRBV19

CDR3aa: CASRNRNTGELFF
CDR3nt: TGTGCCAGTAGGAACAGGAACACCGGGGAGCTGTTTTTT
d_gene: -
j_gene: TRBJ2-2
abundance: -
v_gene: TRBV19

CDR3aa: CASSLGRLAGAVSTDTQYF
CDR3nt: TGTGCCAGCAGCTTAGGTCGGCTAGCGGGGGCGGTTAGCACAGATACGCAGTATTTT
d_gene: TRBD2
j_gene: TRBJ2-3
abundance: -
v_gene: TRBV7-8

CDR3aa: CASSQALGANTGELFF
CDR3nt: TGTGCCAGCAGCCAAGCTCTAGGGGCAAACACCGGGGAGCTGTTTTTT
d_gene: -
j_gene: TRBJ2-2
abundance: once
v_gene: TRBV4-2

CDR3aa: CASSKGRERDQPQHF
CDR3nt: TGTGCCAGCTCGAAGGGGAGGGAAAGGGATCAGCCCCAGCATTTT
d_gene: -
j_gene: TRBJ1-5
abundance: -
v_gene: TRBV18

CDR3aa: CASSQDPGTDYGYTF
CDR3nt: TGCGCCAGCAGCCAAGACCCGGGTACGGATTATGGCTACACCTTC
d_gene: -
j_gene: TRBJ1-2
abundance: -
v_gene: TRBV4-3

CDR3aa: CASGLEPRDRGHGYTF
CDR3nt: TGTGCTAGTGGTTTGGAACCCCGGGACAGGGGGCACGGCTACACCTTC
d_gene: TRBD1
j_gene: TRBJ1-2
abundance: -
v_gene: TRBV12-5

CDR3aa: CASSSGLAGTYEQYF
CDR3nt: TGTGCTAGCAGCTCGGGACTAGCGGGAACCTACGAGCAGTACTTC
d_gene: TRBD2
j_gene: TRBJ2-7
abundance: -
v_gene: TRBV7-7

CDR3aa: CASSPLLIGQPQHF
CDR3nt: TGTGCCAGCAGCCCACTCCTAATCGGGCAGCCCCAGCATTTT
d_gene: -
j_gene: TRBJ1-5
abundance: -
v_gene: TRBV4-2

CDR3aa: CASSLSRGTEAFF
CDR3nt: TGTGCCAGCTCCCTCAGTCGGGGCACTGAAGCTTTCTTT
d_gene: -
j_gene: TRBJ1-1
abundance: few
v_gene: TRBV6-4

CDR3aa: CASSNGRAIHEQFF
CDR3nt: TGTGCCAGCAGTAACGGGAGGGCCATCCATGAGCAGTTCTTC
d_gene: TRBD2
j_gene: TRBJ2-1
abundance: -
v_gene: TRBV6-5

CDR3aa: CASFYGGGYEQYF
CDR3nt: TGCGCCAGCTTTTACGGGGGAGGGTACGAGCAGTACTTC
d_gene: TRBD2
j_gene: TRBJ2-7
abundance: few
v_gene: TRBV4-1

CDR3aa: CASSLRTEEPIHF
CDR3nt: TGCGCCAGCAGCTTACGGACGGAGGAACCCATACACTTT
d_gene: -
j_gene: TRBJ1-6
abundance: -
v_gene: TRBV4-1

CDR3aa: CASSWASGSSTSEQYF
CDR3nt: TGTGCCAGCAGCTGGGCTAGCGGGAGCTCTACTTCCGAGCAGTACTTC
d_gene: TRBD2
j_gene: TRBJ2-7
abundance: once
v_gene: TRBV7-2

CDR3aa: CASSYPWGRGGNEQFF
CDR3nt: TGTGCCAGCAGCTACCCATGGGGTAGGGGAGGGAATGAGCAGTTCTTC
d_gene: TRBD2
j_gene: TRBJ2-1
abundance: -
v_gene: TRBV7-6

CDR3aa: CASSLRGAGSYQPQHF
CDR3nt: TGTGCCAGCAGTTTACGGGGGGCTGGGTCCTATCAGCCCCAGCATTTT
d_gene: -
j_gene: TRBJ1-5
abundance: -
v_gene: TRBV27

CDR3aa: CASSLTDSTDTQYF
CDR3nt: TGTGCCAGCAGCTTAACAGACAGCACAGATACGCAGTATTTT
d_gene: -
j_gene: TRBJ2-3
abundance: -
v_gene: TRBV7-9

CDR3aa: CASSSREGSYNEQFF
CDR3nt: TGTGCCAGCAGCTCTAGGGAGGGTTCGTACAATGAGCAGTTCTTC
d_gene: TRBD2
j_gene: TRBJ2-1
abundance: few
v_gene: TRBV7-8

CDR3aa: CASSLDSLSSYNSPLHF
CDR3nt: TGTGCCAGCAGCTTGGACAGCTTAAGCTCCTATAATTCACCCCTCCACTTT
d_gene: -
j_gene: TRBJ1-6
abundance: -
v_gene: TRBV5-6

CDR3aa: CSVDRNREGYGYTF
CDR3nt: TGCAGCGTTGACCGAAACAGGGAAGGCTATGGCTACACCTTC
d_gene: -
j_gene: TRBJ1-2
abundance: -
v_gene: TRBV29-1

CDR3aa: CASSARQGRENTEAFF
CDR3nt: TGTGCCAGCAGCGCGAGACAGGGCAGGGAGAACACTGAAGCTTTCTTT
d_gene: TRBD1
j_gene: TRBJ1-1
abundance: -
v_gene: TRBV9

CDR3aa: CASSEGGSGANVLTF
CDR3nt: TGTGCCAGCAGTGAAGGAGGATCTGGGGCCAACGTCCTGACTTTC
d_gene: -
j_gene: TRBJ2-6
abundance: -
v_gene: TRBV6-1

CDR3aa: CASSLGLAGEQYF
CDR3nt: TGTGCCAGCAGTTTGGGACTAGCGGGCGAGCAGTACTTC
d_gene: TRBD2
j_gene: TRBJ2-7
abundance: -
v_gene: TRBV2

CDR3aa: CATQLTHNSPLHF
CDR3nt: TGTGCCACACAGTTAACTCATAATTCACCCCTCCACTTT
d_gene: -
j_gene: TRBJ1-6
abundance: few
v_gene: TRBV5-8

CDR3aa: CASSLDLGQSYEQYF
CDR3nt: TGTGCCAGCAGCTTAGATTTGGGACAGTCCTACGAGCAGTACTTC
d_gene: TRBD1
j_gene: TRBJ2-7
abundance: -
v_gene: TRBV7-9

CDR3aa: CASSPAGVGRNEQFF
CDR3nt: TGCGCCAGCAGTCCTGCGGGAGTCGGGCGCAATGAGCAGTTCTTC
d_gene: TRBD2
j_gene: TRBJ2-1
abundance: once
v_gene: TRBV5-1

CDR3aa: CASSPRTALEQYF
CDR3nt: TGTGCCAGCAGCCCCCGGACTGCCCTGGAGCAGTACTTC
d_gene: -
j_gene: TRBJ2-7
abundance: -
v_gene: TRBV7-2

CDR3aa: CSAAGGDSGANVLTF
CDR3nt: TGCAGCGCAGCCGGAGGTGACTCTGGGGCCAACGTCCTGACTTTC
d_gene: -
j_gene: TRBJ2-6
abundance: -
v_gene: TRBV29-1

CDR3aa: CAKVTGESYNEQFF
CDR3nt: TGTGCCAAGGTGACAGGGGAGTCCTACAATGAGCAGTTCTTC
d_gene: TRBD1
j_gene: TRBJ2-1
abundance: once
v_gene: TRBV6-4

CDR3aa: CASSAQGSNQPQHF
CDR3nt: TGTGCCAGCAGCGCACAGGGGTCCAATCAGCCCCAGCATTTT
d_gene: TRBD1
j_gene: TRBJ1-5
abundance: -
v_gene: TRBV5-4

CDR3aa: CASSLEPGGHYEQYF
CDR3nt: TGTGCCAGCAGCTTAGAACCAGGGGGTCACTACGAGCAGTACTTC
d_gene: TRBD1
j_gene: TRBJ2-7
abundance: -
v_gene: TRBV11-2

CDR3aa: CASSQGAYNEQFF
CDR3nt: TGCGCCAGCAGCCAGGGCGCCTACAATGAGCAGTTCTTC
d_gene: -
j_gene: TRBJ2-1
abundance: few
v_gene: TRBV4-3